These 32 T cell receptor beta chains were all obtained from the same sample, sequenced in a study of T cell clones after liver transplantation. Repertoires were generated with immunoSEQ multiplex PCR, while TCRdb's copy carries only in-frame clones and drops some. The sample has 55,000 to 75,000 clones; around three quarters are singletons. Material: CD4+ T cells from blood, obtained at the approximately 16-month timepoint. The source is a human patient who received a liver transplant. Some T cells may be supplied by the graft donor.

This clone was counted once. The chain joins TRBV19 to TRBJ1-1, with TRBD1 as a possible D gene (5 bases). V lost 6 bases and J 1 base, leaving 12 bases between the germline ends. There are 14 residues in the CDR3. Germline CDR1 LNHDA, CDR2 SQIVND (reference sequence). This CDR3 reads CASRKNGQNTEAFF. DNA for the CDR3: TGTGCCAGTAGGAAGAACGGACAGAACACTGAAGCTTTCTTT.

V and J are TRBV19 and TRBJ2-1; 7 bases match TRBD1. The CDR3 has 16 residues. Germline assignment: CDR1 LNHDA and CDR2 SQIVND (reference sequence). Unmatched junction bases numbered 5, after V lost 1 base and J lost 2 bases. This CDR3 is CASSIARDRTYNEQFF. In nucleotides, the CDR3 is TGTGCCAGTAGTATAGCAAGGGACAGAACCTACAATGAGCAGTTCTTC.

The chain is built from TRBV6-1 and TRBJ2-7; the match to TRBD1 covers 7 bases. The CDR3 is 17 amino acids. Germline CDR1 is MNHNS and CDR2 is SASEGT. V shed 4 bases, J shed 5 bases, and the junction held 17 bases outside the gene matches. DNA of the CDR3: TGTGCCAGCAGTGCCTCAATCACAGGGGATTGGAGAGACGAGCAGTACTTC. The encoded protein is CASSASITGDWRDEQYF.

The chain has TRBV30 and TRBJ1-4; 7 nucleotides line up with TRBD1. The CDR3 is made up of 14 amino acids. The junction had 9 bases not matched to a gene; V was cut back by 3 bases and J by 8 bases. Looked up from germline, CDR1 is GTSNPN and CDR2 is SVGIG (reference sequence). This CDR3 is CAWRSRQGGEKLFF. Here the CDR3 DNA reads TGTGCCTGGAGATCCCGACAGGGAGGGGAAAAACTGTTTTTT.

This rearrangement joins TRBV22-1 to TRBJ1-2. TRBV22-1 is deemed a pseudogene. This CDR3 comprises 15 residues. The CDR3 nucleotides read TGTCCTGGGATCTTCCCGGGACCACGCGGGTCCGGCTACACCTTC. This sequence encodes CPGIFPGPRGSGYTF.

V is TRBV10-3 and J is TRBJ1-1; weak D call: TRBD1 (6 bases). CDR1 is ENHRY, CDR2 SYGVKD, per germline. V shed 6 bases and J shed 4 bases, with 12 bases lying between them. The CDR3 extends over 13 amino acids. The CDR3 bases are TGTGCCATCAGCCAAGGGGGGGGCACTGAAGCTTTCTTT. Translated: CAISQGGGTEAFF.

This clone is a singleton in its sample. The chain couples TRBV5-6 to TRBJ2-3; D is perhaps TRBD1 (5 bases). The CDR3 has 18 amino acids. Trimming shortened V by 0 bases and J by 5 bases, and 22 bases separated the two germline ends. Germline values: CDR1 SGHDT, CDR2 YYEEEE. The CDR3 protein is CASSLGDPFGALVDTQYF. CDR3 sequence (DNA): TGTGCCAGCAGCTTGGGTGACCCGTTTGGGGCCTTGGTAGATACGCAGTATTTT.

The chain is built from TRBV5-8 and TRBJ2-1; 11 bases are shared with TRBD2. The junction had 11 bases not matched to a gene; V was cut back by 6 bases and J by 9 bases. Germline CDR1 SGHTS, CDR2 YDEGEE. The CDR3 extends over 15 amino acids. In nucleotides, the CDR3 is TGTGCCAGCACCACAAGGGGGCTAGCGGGAGGTGAGCAGTTCTTC. Residues: CASTTRGLAGGEQFF.

This clone was detected once. The chain joins TRBV4-2 to TRBJ2-5; 7 nucleotides match TRBD2. This CDR3 is 16 amino acids long. Germline V gene data show CDR1 as LGHNA and CDR2 as YNFKEQ. With 3 bases clipped from V and 5 bases from J, the junction kept 12 bases outside the gene matches. The DNA of the CDR3 is TGTGCCAGCAGCCAGTCGGCCCCGGGGGGAGGGGAGACCCAGTACTTC. This gives the protein CASSQSAPGGGETQYF.

V and J are TRBV19 and TRBJ1-5; no firm D call. V was trimmed by 3 bases and J by 1 base, leaving 13 bases between them. Germline assignment: CDR1 LNHDA and CDR2 SQIVND (reference sequence). The CDR3 runs to 16 residues. CDR3 nucleotides: TGTGCCAGTAGTATCACTTGGGGTTCCAGCAATCAGCCCCAGCATTTT. Protein product: CASSITWGSSNQPQHF.

The genes are TRBV5-1 and TRBJ2-1, with TRBD1 identical over 7 bases. This CDR3 spans 15 amino acids. Germline V gene lookup returns CDR1 SGHRS and CDR2 YFSETQ. J gave up 5 bases and V 4 bases, and 9 bases lay outside the gene matches. The CDR3 DNA reads as TGCGCCAGCAGCCTCGATGGACAGGAAAACAATGAGCAGTTCTTC. Translating it yields CASSLDGQENNEQFF.

The rearrangement joins TRBV2 to TRBJ1-5; TRBD1 might be the D (5 bases). The germline V and J ends were trimmed by 4 bases and 4 bases, with 8 bases remaining between them. The CDR3 runs to 13 residues. The germline CDR1 and CDR2 sequences are SNHLY and FYNNEI. DNA of the CDR3: TGTGCCAGCAGTGTGGAGGGGAATCAGCCCCAGCATTTT. Protein sequence: CASSVEGNQPQHF.

This sequence joins TRBV19 and TRBJ1-1; a possible D gene is TRBD1 (6 bases). The V end lost 4 bases, the J end lost 0 bases, and 18 bases lay between the germline ends. Germline lookup yields CDR1 LNHDA and CDR2 SQIVND (reference sequence). The CDR3 loop spans 17 amino acids. CDR3 nucleotide sequence: TGTGCCAGTAGTACGCACAAAAAAACAGGGTTGAACACTGAAGCTTTCTTT. Translated: CASSTHKKTGLNTEAFF.

This sequence joins TRBV27 and TRBJ2-5; the D gene is possibly TRBD2 (6 bases). Germline loops: CDR1 MNHEY, CDR2 SMNVEV (reference sequence). This CDR3 comprises 15 residues. V lost 6 bases, J lost 0 bases, and 14 bases lay in between. The chain's CDR3 is CASRTRGEYQETQYF. In DNA form, the CDR3 reads TGTGCCAGCAGAACACGCGGGGAGTACCAAGAGACCCAGTACTTC.

The chain joins TRBV5-8 to TRBJ2-5, with D unclear. This CDR3 is built from 16 residues. Germline assignment: CDR1 SGHTS and CDR2 YDEGEE. V was shortened by 4 bases and J by 1 base, with 17 bases between the two germline ends. CDR3 sequence (DNA): TGTGCCAGCAGCGCTGGGGTTCCCCGATTCCAAGAGACCCAGTACTTC. It translates to CASSAGVPRFQETQYF.

V gene TRBV9 combines with J gene TRBJ2-1; 11 bases align to TRBD1. The CDR3 length is 13 residues. Germline lookup yields CDR1 SGDLS and CDR2 YYNGEE. V dropped 7 bases and J dropped 7; count of bases not matched to a gene: 4. The CDR3 sequence is CASQGQGDNEQFF. CDR3 DNA sequence: TGTGCCAGCCAGGGACAGGGGGATAATGAGCAGTTCTTC.

V usage is TRBV15 and J usage is TRBJ2-1; TRBD2 aligns across 9 bases. This CDR3 has 15 amino acids. Germline V gene data show CDR1 as LNHNV and CDR2 as YYDKDF (reference sequence). V dropped 5 bases and J dropped 4; count of bases not matched to a gene: 6. CDR3 in DNA: TGTGCCACCAGCGGAGGACTAGCGCGTTACAATGAGCAGTTCTTC. As protein: CATSGGLARYNEQFF.

This chain connects TRBV7-2 to TRBJ2-3; perhaps TRBD2 as D (5 bases). V lost 5 bases and J lost 0, with 12 bases in between. The germline V gene has CDR1 SGHTA and CDR2 FQGNSA. The CDR3 contains 15 residues. CDR3 sequence: CASSPDYISTDTQYF. The CDR3 nucleotides are TGTGCCAGCAGCCCAGACTACATTAGCACAGATACGCAGTATTTT.

This clone has only a few counts. The chain recombines TRBV19 with TRBJ1-1, with TRBD1 matching over 8 bases. Germline V CDR1 and CDR2: LNHDA, SQIVND (reference sequence). With V trimmed by 1 base and J by 10 bases, 11 bases remained unmatched. CDR3 length: 15 amino acids. CDR3 sequence: CASSIVSAGGLGAFF. DNA for the CDR3: TGTGCCAGTAGTATAGTTTCGGCAGGGGGCTTGGGAGCTTTCTTT.

This chain links TRBV29-1 with TRBJ1-2; 9 nucleotides line up with TRBD1. The CDR3 loop spans 17 amino acids. Germline CDR1 and CDR2: SQVTM and ANQGSEA. The V and J ends lost 6 bases and 5 bases, in that order; junction bases with no gene match: 19. The CDR3, as DNA: TGCAGCGTCGGGGGGGCGACCGGGACAGGGTTTAATTATGGCTACACCTTC. Translated, it gives CSVGGATGTGFNYGYTF.

CDR3 loop: CASSKGTGIGNTIYF. The CDR3 bases are TGTGCCAGCAGTAAAGGGACAGGCATTGGAAACACCATATATTTT. This sequence joins TRBV6-5 and TRBJ1-3; 8 nucleotides match TRBD1. The germline CDR1 and CDR2 sequences are MNHEY and SVGAGI. The trim removed 5 bases at V and 3 bases at J, leaving 6 bases unmatched. This CDR3 is built from 15 residues.

A few counts support this clone. The chain couples TRBV29-1 to TRBJ1-2; tentatively, D is TRBD1 (6 bases). Germline V CDR1 and CDR2: SQVTM, ANQGSEA. The CDR3 totals 12 residues. V lost 3 bases to trimming and J lost 5 bases, with 10 bases between them. The CDR3 coding sequence is TGCAGCGTTGAGAGTAGGGGGTATGGCTACACCTTC. Translated: CSVESRGYGYTF.

This chain connects TRBV6-4 to TRBJ1-4; D not certain. The ends were cut back, 2 bases at V and 10 bases at J, with 8 bases in the middle. The CDR3 has 12 amino acids. Germline CDR1 MRHNA, CDR2 SNTAGT. The CDR3 region is CASSDGVGKLFF. CDR3 DNA: TGTGCCAGCAGTGACGGGGTAGGAAAACTGTTTTTT.

The chain carries TRBV11-2 and TRBJ1-5; D uncertain. The CDR3 sequence is 12 residues long. The V and J ends lost 0 bases and 6 bases respectively, with 3 bases between them. Germline V lookup: CDR1 SGHAT, CDR2 FQNNGV. Here the CDR3 reads CASSLEGQPQHF. CDR3 in DNA: TGTGCCAGCAGCTTAGAGGGTCAGCCCCAGCATTTT.

This chain uses TRBV19 with TRBJ1-5; D unresolved. V was trimmed by 6 bases and J by 1 base, leaving 4 bases between them. Per the germline V gene, CDR1 is LNHDA and CDR2 is SQIVND (reference sequence). This CDR3 region has 12 residues. DNA for the CDR3: TGTGCCAGTAGGGAGAGCAATCAGCCCCAGCATTTT. As protein: CASRESNQPQHF.

The chain uses TRBV29-1 and TRBJ2-4; D is possibly TRBD1 (6 bases). Germline CDR1 SQVTM, CDR2 ANQGSEA. Trimming cost V 4 bases and J 1 base, with 8 bases left between them. This CDR3 comprises 13 residues. CDR3 DNA: TGCAGCGTTGGCCAGGGGGCCAAAAACATTCAGTACTTC. It specifies CSVGQGAKNIQYF.

The V gene is TRBV6-5, the J gene TRBJ2-1; possible D gene TRBD2, 6 bases. Germline assignment: CDR1 MNHEY and CDR2 SVGAGI. The CDR3 consists of 14 residues. V dropped 0 bases and J dropped 9 bases, with 12 bases sitting between them. CDR3 in amino acids: CASSYSAGRSEQFF. The CDR3 nucleotides read TGTGCCAGCAGTTACTCGGCGGGGCGGAGTGAGCAGTTCTTC.

This clone has just a few counts. The sample contains more than one DNA sequence encoding this CDR3. The chain couples TRBV2 to TRBJ1-1, with no clear D. Germline CDR1 SNHLY, CDR2 FYNNEI. This CDR3 is 14 amino acids long. V lost 1 base to trimming and J lost 0 bases, with 6 bases between them. The CDR3 DNA reads as TGTGCCAGCAGTGAAGGGGGAATGAACACTGAAGCTTTCTTT. It specifies CASSEGGMNTEAFF.

This clone occurred once. The chain combines TRBV30 with TRBJ1-2, with D possibly being TRBD1 (5 bases). This CDR3 spans 14 amino acids. The V gene lost 0 bases and the J gene lost 6 bases, with 14 bases spanning the gap. Germline CDR1 and CDR2: GTSNPN and SVGIG (reference sequence). DNA for the CDR3: TGTGCCTGGAGTGTACAGGTGGGGCGAGATGGCTACACCTTC. Encoded protein: CAWSVQVGRDGYTF.

This rearrangement joins TRBV7-9 to TRBJ1-1, with D tentatively TRBD1 (6 bases). This CDR3 spans 14 amino acids. CDR1 is SEHNR and CDR2 is FQNEAQ in the germline V gene (reference sequence). V was trimmed by 4 bases and J by 3 bases, leaving 12 bases between them. The CDR3 here is CASSSDGGHTEAFF. The CDR3 DNA reads TGTGCCAGCAGCTCCGACGGGGGGCACACTGAAGCTTTCTTT. Looking up the rest from reference TRBV7-9 and TRBJ1-1 gives the full variable domain: DTGVSQNPRHKITKRGQNVTFRCDPISEHNRLYWYRQTLGQGPEFLTYFQNEAQLEKSRLLSDRFSAERPKGSFSTLEIQRTEQGDSAMYLCASSSDGGHTEAFFGQGTRLTVV.

V usage is TRBV5-8 and J usage is TRBJ2-5, with a possible D match to TRBD2 (6 bases). The V gene lost 2 bases and the J gene lost 4 bases, with 21 bases spanning the gap. This CDR3 is built from 17 residues. The germline gives CDR1 SGHTS, CDR2 YDEGEE. The CDR3, as DNA: TGTGCCAGCAGCTTCTTTATGGGACTCAGGTCAGCAGAGACCCAGTACTTC. This sequence encodes CASSFFMGLRSAETQYF.

This clone was observed a handful of times. The CDR3 bases are TGTGCCAGCAGCACCCGGACTAGCGGGATGGGAAATGAGCAGTTCTTC. As protein: CASSTRTSGMGNEQFF. V usage is TRBV11-3 and J usage is TRBJ2-1; 12 bases are shared with TRBD2. The length of the CDR3 is 16 residues. The J segment lost 7 bases and the V segment lost 5 bases, leaving 9 bases of the junction unmatched. Per the germline V gene, CDR1 is SGHNT and CDR2 is YENEEA.